This T cell receptor beta chain was recovered during a study of control samples from healthy donors and cancer patients (dated by TCRdb to 2018 to 2020). Library creation used the immunoSEQ multiplex PCR assay. Drawn from immuneACCESS, this table holds only the in-frame rearrangements with V and J called that TCRdb kept. Clones are partly lost; checked studies trace under half to an unresolved V gene and leave the rest unexplained. This sample has 150,000 or so clones in its table, and roughly 89% of those were observed once. Around 6% of the sample goes to the ten largest clones. Worth noting for this clone: Its target antigen remains unknown. Per-nucleotide qualities are absent, and no much larger clonotype sits a single base away.

Trimming at the junction amounts to 1 base on V and 6 bases on J, and the germline ends lie 9 bases apart. The cysteine opens and the phenylalanine closes a CDR3 of 14 amino acids. Kept here is only the CDR3 DNA, which spans 42 bases and is read in frame from base 1. Sequences MNHEY (CDR1) and SMNVEV (CDR2) are obtained from the germline V gene (reference sequence). The origin of this receptor is a man aged 18 to 30 in good health. Sequences were obtained from blood. The V and J genes are TRBV27 and TRBJ1-4; TRBD1 is possibly the D segment (5 matching bases). The DNA sequence reads TGTGCCAGCAGTTTATACGGGGGGTATGAAAAACTGTTTTTT. It translates to CASSLYGGYEKLFF.